This T cell receptor (beta chain) was captured in a study of cytomegalovirus exposure and HLA in healthy donors. Use of 60 Vbeta and 13 Jbeta primers characterized the PCR. This table comes from immunoSEQ multiplex PCR, and its TCRdb copy is limited to in-frame clones, with some not included. This table has about 150,000 clones, about 80% appearing once. CDR3 length: 16 residues. The germline V gene has CDR1 SGHTA and CDR2 FQGTGA. Trimming at V came to 3 bases and at J to 5 bases, leaving 11 bases not matched to a gene. The V call is TRBV7-3, the J call TRBJ1-1, with 8 bases fitting TRBD1. Sequencing was done on a sample of PBMCs. This sequence originates from a man in his forties in good health and CMV-seronegative. The CDR3 loop is CASSFTGTGGGTEAFF. In DNA form, the CDR3 reads TGTGCCAGCAGCTTTACCGGTACAGGGGGAGGAACTGAAGCTTTCTTT.